This T cell receptor beta chain came from a study of T-cell reconstitution after alpha-beta-depleted transplantation in children. The TCRbeta library incorporated unique molecular identifiers. TCRdb recomputed calls from the PCR reads with MiXCR, one row per CDR3 protein. Found here are 670,000 or so distinct CDR3 sequences, less than 15% of them singletons; the top ten hold 0.79%. Overall study findings and caveats: Where some patients showed high TCRbeta diversity at day 60, it came from recipient T cells and thymic progenitors that had survived. One year post-transplant, T-cell counts and diversity were largely derived from T cells produced anew. Two months or so post-transplant, alpha-beta T cells reportedly derived from several hundred expanded graft clones.

This clonotype has ten or more counts. The antigen is not known. Germline lookup yields CDR1 MDHEN and CDR2 SYDVKM. The CDR3 length is 14 residues. J lost 8 bases, V lost 3 bases, and 6 bases had no gene match. This specimen was PBMCs, taken before TCRalphabeta/CD19-depleted stem cell transplant. J is TRBJ2-1 and V is TRBV28, with TRBD2 identical over 8 bases. This clonotype originated in a girl aged 2 to 9 with congenital amegakaryocytic thrombocytopenia, due to receive a stem cell transplant. CDR3 sequence: CASSLRREVYEQFF. The CDR3 bases are TGTGCCAGCAGTTTGAGGCGGGAGGTGTATGAGCAGTTCTTC.